Listed below are T cell receptor beta chains from one sample, sequenced in a study of CD4 and CD8 cells across lung adenocarcinoma regions. In TCRdb, the PCR reads were re-called with MiXCR into one record per CDR3 protein. This table holds 20,000 to 25,000 distinct CDR3 sequences, roughly 54% found once. Sequencing input: CD8+ T cells from the center of a lung tumor. The receptors here all came from a female donor with lung adenocarcinoma. The CD4 and CD8 labels of this study may be unreliable. The CDR3 runs from the conserved cysteine through the conserved F or W. A D gene is named only where the DNA matches it firmly. Clone size is shown for a subset of rows, as once, few, many or a class of expanded clone.

V gene	D gene	clone size	CDR3 length	J gene	CDR3 DNA	CDR3 protein
TRBV12-3/TRBV12-4	TRBD1	once	14	TRBJ1-2	TGTGCCAGCAGTTTAGGGACAGGATTCTATGGCTACACCTTC	CASSLGTGFYGYTF
TRBV6-1	-	-	15	TRBJ2-3	TGTGCCAGCATTGCGAGGCTGGGAGCCAAAGATACTCAGTATTTT	CASIARLGAKDTQYF
TRBV11-1	TRBD1	-	13	TRBJ1-2	TGTGCCAGCAGCTTGAGGACAGGGGGAGGCTACACCTTC	CASSLRTGGGYTF
TRBV18	TRBD1	-	15	TRBJ2-3	TGTGCCAGCTCACCAGAGCAGGGGGCCACAGATACGCAGTATTTT	CASSPEQGATDTQYF
TRBV27	-	many	16	TRBJ2-5	TGTGCCAGCAGTTTAGGGTTCGGGGGTAACGAAGAGACCCAGTACTTC	CASSLGFGGNEETQYF
TRBV10-2	TRBD2	-	14	TRBJ2-1	TGCGCCAGCAAACCAGCGGGGAGGGTGGAGACCCAGTTCTTC	CASKPAGRVETQFF
TRBV10-2	TRBD2	-	17	TRBJ2-1	TGCGCCAGCAGTGAATTAGCGGGAGGAGAATCCTACAATGAGCAGTTCTTC	CASSELAGGESYNEQFF
TRBV7-2	-	many	14	TRBJ2-3	TGTGCCAGCAGCTTGACTAGTGCTTCAGATACGCAGTATTTT	CASSLTSASDTQYF
TRBV12-3/TRBV12-4	-	-	15	TRBJ1-1	TGTGCCAGCAGTTTGCATAATAACATGAACACTGAAGCTTTCTTT	CASSLHNNMNTEAFF
TRBV7-2	-	-	14	TRBJ2-3	TGTGCCGGCAGCGTAGGCTATCACCCAGAGACGCAGTATTTC	CAGSVGYHPETQYF
TRBV4-1	-	many	11	TRBJ2-1	TGCGCCAGCAGCCTTATGACGGAGCAGTTCTTC	CASSLMTEQFF
TRBV6-5	TRBD2	few	14	TRBJ2-7	TGTGCCAGCAGTTTTGGGACTAGCGCCTACGAGCAGTACTTC	CASSFGTSAYEQYF
TRBV27	TRBD1	-	18	TRBJ2-7	TGTGCCAGCAGTTTATCGAAGAGACAGGGGGACCGAGGTTACGAGCAGTACTTC	CASSLSKRQGDRGYEQYF
TRBV3-1	-	few	15	TRBJ2-6	TGTGCCAGCAGCCAACCGAGCTCTGGGGCCAACGTCCTGACTTTC	CASSQPSSGANVLTF
TRBV27	TRBD2	-	14	TRBJ2-3	TGTGCCACCAGGTTTAGCGGGAGGTCAGATACGCAGTATTTT	CATRFSGRSDTQYF
TRBV14	-	-	14	TRBJ1-4	TGTGCCAGCAGCCAAGAGGGGATCGGTGAAAAACTGTTTTTT	CASSQEGIGEKLFF
TRBV6-1	TRBD1	-	13	TRBJ2-7	TGTGCCAGCCTGGGACAGGGGCGGTTCGAGCAGTACTTC	CASLGQGRFEQYF
TRBV7-2	-	-	16	TRBJ2-4	TGTGCCAGCAGCAGTAGATCTTTCGGGGAACCCTATGAGCAGTACTTC	CASSSRSFGEPYEQYF
TRBV12-5	-	many	14	TRBJ2-1	TGTGCTAGTGGTTTGTCACGTGGGGGCAATGAGCAGTTCTTC	CASGLSRGGNEQFF
TRBV7-2	-	medium-sized	14	TRBJ2-1	TGTGCCAGCAGCTTATGGAGTGTGGGCTCTGAGCAGTTCTTC	CASSLWSVGSEQFF
TRBV25-1	-	-	16	TRBJ1-2	TGTGCCAGCAGCCCCCCAACAGGGAGGGAGGGCTATGGCTACACCTTC	CASSPPTGREGYGYTF
TRBV6-4	-	-	16	TRBJ2-5	TGTGCCAGCAGGGGTTCGGGGGGCGGGGACACAGAGACGCAGTACTTC	CASRGSGGGDTETQYF
TRBV6-1	TRBD1	few	15	TRBJ2-3	TGTGCCAGCAGAGGGACAGGGTTCTCAACGGATACGCAGTATTTT	CASRGTGFSTDTQYF
TRBV6-2/TRBV6-3	-	-	13	TRBJ2-1	TGTGCCAGCAGTTACTCTCCCGTGTCCAAGCAGTTCTTC	CASSYSPVSKQFF
TRBV6-1	TRBD1	medium-sized	16	TRBJ2-5	TGTGCCAGCAGCGGGACAGGGTCGGGGTACCAAGAGACCCAGTACTTC	CASSGTGSGYQETQYF
TRBV12-3/TRBV12-4	TRBD1	few	15	TRBJ2-1	TGTGCCAGCAGCCAGGGACAGGGAGGGTACAATGAGCAGTTCTTC	CASSQGQGGYNEQFF
TRBV25-1	-	-	13	TRBJ2-7	TGTGCCAGCAGTGAATATATGAAGGGGGGGCAGTACTTC	CASSEYMKGGQYF
TRBV6-1	TRBD2	-	14	TRBJ2-3	TGTGCCAGCAAAGGGACTACGAACACAGATACGCAGTATTTT	CASKGTTNTDTQYF
TRBV27	TRBD2	-	14	TRBJ2-3	TGTGCCAGCCGACGGGAGGGCCGACGAGATACGCAGTATTTT	CASRREGRRDTQYF
TRBV6-5	-	many	14	TRBJ1-3	TGTGCCAGCAGCGTCGGGGCAGGAACAAACACCATATATTTT	CASSVGAGTNTIYF
TRBV5-1	-	-	12	TRBJ2-1	TGCGCCAGCAGCTCCACTACAGAGACCCAGTTCTTC	CASSSTTETQFF
TRBV27	-	-	15	TRBJ2-4	TGTGGCAGCATTCAGGGGAGGTGGGCCGCAGATATGCAGTACTTC	CGSIQGRWAADMQYF
TRBV4-1	-	-	16	TRBJ2-3	TGCGCCAGCAGCCAAGCGAGCGCCTCTAGCACAGATACGCAGTATTTT	CASSQASASSTDTQYF
TRBV10-1	-	-	14	TRBJ2-3	TGCGCCGGCAGCGGGCGCTGTGACAAAGAGACCCAGTATTTT	CAGSGRCDKETQYF
TRBV6-1	TRBD2	medium-sized	19	TRBJ2-3	TGTGCCAGCAGGGAGCCGGGCCTTCCCCCCCCAGCGGGAGAGCGTACGCAGTATTTT	CASREPGLPPPAGERTQYF
TRBV5-1	-	-	15	TRBJ2-1	TGCGCCAGCAGCAACGACAACAGCTCCTACAATGAGCAGTTCTTC	CASSNDNSSYNEQFF
TRBV7-2	TRBD2	-	14	TRBJ2-7	TGTGCGGGGCTCGGGGGGAGTGACCCAGAGACGCAGTACTTC	CAGLGGSDPETQYF
TRBV27	-	-	13	TRBJ2-5	TGTGCCAGCAGAGGGTTTGTACAAGAGACCCAGTACTTC	CASRGFVQETQYF
TRBV27	-	-	15	TRBJ2-4	TGTGCCAGCATTCCGGGGCTGAGGGCCAAAGATACTCAGTATTTC	CASIPGLRAKDTQYF
TRBV6-1	-	many	13	TRBJ1-2	TGTGCCAGCAGGGACATCTTTAACTATGGCTACACCTTC	CASRDIFNYGYTF
TRBV6-5	-	-	12	TRBJ2-7	TGTGCCAGCAGGTATCGGAGAGACGAGCAGTACTTC	CASRYRRDEQYF
TRBV6-1	-	once	14	TRBJ2-1	TGTGCCAGCAGTCTTACAGGGAGCTACAATGAGCAGTTCTTC	CASSLTGSYNEQFF
TRBV6-1	TRBD2	-	14	TRBJ2-7	TGTGCCAGCAGTCTTAGCGGGAGGACCGGTGAGCAGTACTTC	CASSLSGRTGEQYF
TRBV7-2	-	-	14	TRBJ2-3	TGTGCCAGCAGCGGGGGTAGTAATCATGATACGCAGTACTTT	CASSGGSNHDTQYF
TRBV7-2	TRBD1	few	16	TRBJ1-2	TGTGCCAGCACAAAGGACAGGGCTCCGATCAACTATGGCTACACCTTC	CASTKDRAPINYGYTF
TRBV3-1	TRBD1	-	19	TRBJ2-6	TGTGCCAGCAGCCAGGACAGGGGGCGGTATATCTCTGGGGCCAACGTCCTGACTTTC	CASSQDRGRYISGANVLTF
TRBV25-1	-	-	16	TRBJ2-4	TGTGCCAGCAGTGAATCGGGGCCGTCAGCCAAAGACACTCAGTACTTC	CASSESGPSAKDTQYF
TRBV6-1	-	-	14	TRBJ2-2	TGTGCCAGCATGAATTCGGGTAGCACCGGTAAGCTGTTTTTT	CASMNSGSTGKLFF
TRBV18	-	few	13	TRBJ2-5	TGTGCCAGCTCATCAAAGAGAGGGGAGACCCAGTACTTC	CASSSKRGETQYF
TRBV25-1	-	-	13	TRBJ2-5	TGTGCCAGCAACCCGCCCTTGGGAGAGACCCAGTACTTC	CASNPPLGETQYF
TRBV6-1	-	-	13	TRBJ1-1	TGTGCCAGCAGGGATTGGGGGTTATCGGAGGCTTTCTTT	CASRDWGLSEAFF
TRBV29-1	-	many	14	TRBJ2-1	TGCAGCGTGCCCCGCGAGGGCGCCTACAATGAGCAGTTCTTC	CSVPREGAYNEQFF
TRBV3-1	-	few	15	TRBJ2-1	TGTGCCAGCAGCCGCGGGCTTGCTCGAAGGGATGAGCAGTTCTTC	CASSRGLARRDEQFF